These T cell receptor beta chains were read from a single sample in a study of blood T cells in healthy people across ages. Each CDR3 protein gets one entry after TCRdb re-called the 5' RACE reads with MiXCR. This table holds over a million distinct CDR3 sequences, under 45% found once. The sequenced material came from blood. The receptors originated from a woman between 55 and 75 years old in good health. Each CDR3 is given without its conserved first and last residue. The order of the fields is V gene, CDR3 protein.

TRBV9	ASSVSAVGTDTQY
TRBV12-3/TRBV12-4	AITGLANTGELF
TRBV20-1	SAEAGSPAASYEQY
TRBV2	ASTRDSNTEAF
TRBV6-2/TRBV6-3	ASSHGGLAGTSTDTQY
TRBV12-3/TRBV12-4	ASRRTSRGDTQY
TRBV7-2	ASSQGPGLYNEQF
TRBV14	ASSGRPHGTYEQY
TRBV12-3/TRBV12-4	ASSFRETQY
TRBV20-1	SARDWASGSQDTQY
TRBV7-2	ASSLLRTGERETQY
TRBV9	ASSAPLWASGRGSDTQY
TRBV20-1	SARPTSGASRDTQY
TRBV20-1	STPARGVSAEAF
TRBV28	ASTQVRQYGETQY
TRBV3-1	ASSQDEGGYGYT
TRBV6-6	ASSAVSYEQY
TRBV29-1	SVEQPGQGLARSFYEQY
TRBV15	ATRKPGQGLQFGQETQY
TRBV2	ASSESVGLTYNEQF
TRBV20-1	SARAGGPGEQF
TRBV7-8	ASSLVVTGETQY
TRBV10-3	AISGLQVSTDTQY
TRBV25-1	ASSVPSGKNFTQY
TRBV27	ACSRGQSSYNEQF
TRBV7-2	ASSQRIKAVGEETQY
TRBV27	ASSFRDSVGQPQH
TRBV11-2	ASSDQGGYEQY
TRBV6-5	ASRTGGNERF